The 10 T cell receptor beta chains below all came from one sample that was sequenced in a study of T cell responses to AZD1222 COVID-19 vaccine. The method was immunoSEQ multiplex PCR; TCRdb's version includes in-frame clones alone and lacks a portion of them. The repertoire has approximately 150,000 clones, about 90% of them found once; the top ten carry 5%. The sample here was peripheral blood, taken on day 0 of AZD1222 vaccination. All receptors derive from an adult in good health.

The V gene is TRBV6-4, the J gene TRBJ2-3, with 8 bases fitting TRBD2. Per germline, CDR1 MRHNA and CDR2 SNTAGT. The CDR3 is made up of 16 amino acids. Losses at the gene ends were 8 bases for V and 3 bases for J; bases not matched to a gene: 13. CDR3 sequence reads: CASSRSTSGPTDTQYF. CDR3 nucleotides: TGTGCCAGCTCTCGTTCAACTAGCGGCCCGACAGATACGCAGTATTTT.

The chain couples TRBV6-5 to TRBJ2-3; weak D call: TRBD1 (6 bases). The germline V and J ends were trimmed by 4 bases and 3 bases, with 11 bases remaining between them. Germline V gene sequence: CDR1 MNHEY, CDR2 SVGAGI. This CDR3 has 14 residues. CDR3 DNA: TGTGCCAGCAGTTCCGGACAGTGGACAGATACGCAGTATTTT. It specifies CASSSGQWTDTQYF.

The chain employs TRBV19 and TRBJ2-1; D uncertain. The CDR3 contains 12 residues. Looked up from germline, CDR1 is LNHDA and CDR2 is SQIVND (reference sequence). V was shortened by 3 bases and J by 5 bases, with 5 bases between the two germline ends. Written as DNA, the CDR3 is TGTGCCAGTAGTATGCTGGACAATGAGCAGTTCTTC. It yields the protein CASSMLDNEQFF.

The chain employs TRBV2 and TRBJ2-5, with D unclear. V lost 4 bases, J lost 3 bases, and 3 bases lay in between. The CDR3 length is 11 residues. Germline CDR1 SNHLY, CDR2 FYNNEI. In DNA form, the CDR3 reads TGTGCCAGCAGTGCGAAAGAGACCCAGTACTTC. The encoded protein is CASSAKETQYF.

The chain joins TRBV18 to TRBJ2-3; 12 bases fit TRBD2. V was clipped by 8 bases and J by 3 bases; unmatched bases: 3. Germline assignment: CDR1 KGHSH and CDR2 LQKENI. This CDR3 has 14 residues. The CDR3 loop is CASLTSGRTDTQYF. CDR3 bases: TGTGCCAGCCTAACTAGCGGGAGGACAGATACGCAGTATTTT.

CDR3 in amino acids: CATSVRGINQPQHF. The CDR3 region has the DNA TGTGCCACCAGTGTGCGGGGTATCAATCAGCCCCAGCATTTT. The chain couples TRBV24-1 to TRBJ1-5; the D is unclear. V lost 5 bases and J 3 bases, leaving 10 bases between the germline ends. The CDR3 is made up of 14 amino acids. Germline V gene lookup returns CDR1 KGHDR and CDR2 SFDVKD.

With respect to this clone: Other DNA sequences of this sample code for an identical CDR3. The chain combines TRBV9 with TRBJ2-7; D gene uncertain. The CDR3 extends over 14 amino acids. Deletions cut 2 bases from V and 2 bases from J, with 11 bases between. Germline CDR1 and CDR2: SGDLS and YYNGEE. The CDR3 spells CASSVGGPPYEQYF. The CDR3 DNA sequence: TGTGCCAGCAGCGTCGGCGGACCCCCCTACGAGCAGTACTTC.

The gene calls are TRBV15 and TRBJ1-3; D is uncertain. With 0 bases removed from V and 4 bases from J, the gap between germline ends came to 10 bases. Germline values: CDR1 LNHNV, CDR2 YYDKDF (reference sequence). The CDR3 length is 15 residues. Here the CDR3 reads CATSRELLGGNTIYF. The CDR3, as DNA: TGTGCCACCAGCAGAGAACTCCTAGGAGGAAACACCATATATTTT. Supplemented by reference TRBV15 and TRBJ1-3, the full variable domain reads DAMVIQNPRYQVTQFGKPVTLSCSQTLNHNVMYWYQQKSSQAPKLLFHYYDKDFNNEADTPDNFQSRRPNTSFCFLDIRSPGLGDTAMYLCATSRELLGGNTIYFGEGSWLTVV.

The chain has TRBV6-5 and TRBJ2-6; tentatively, D is TRBD1 or TRBD2 (5 bases each). V was pared by 1 base and J by 5 bases, with 12 bases between. The CDR3 sequence is 16 residues long. CDR1 MNHEY and CDR2 SVGAGI come from the germline V gene. DNA for the CDR3: TGTGCCAGCAGTTACTTTAGAGGGGTTCGGGCCAACGTCCTGACTTTC. Translated, it gives CASSYFRGVRANVLTF.

This chain links TRBV18 with TRBJ1-2, with D possibly being TRBD1 (6 bases). Germline CDR1 is KGHSH and CDR2 is LQKENI. CDR3 size: 15 residues. Between the trimmed V and J ends, which lost 3 bases and 4 bases, there was a span of 15 bases. The CDR3 here is CASSPMDSPSYGYTF. CDR3 DNA sequence: TGTGCCAGCTCACCCATGGACAGCCCGTCCTATGGCTACACCTTC.